The 18 T cell receptor beta chains reported below all come from one sample, sequenced in a study of blood T cell repertoires in COVID-19. Here immunoSEQ multiplex PCR was the method, and the copy in TCRdb shows in-frame clones only, minus some. The table lists about 96,000 clones, 80% of them singletons, with roughly 8.6% in the top ten. The material sequenced was peripheral blood. The source of these receptors is a man aged 50 to 59 who had recovered from COVID-19.

V usage is TRBV2 and J usage is TRBJ1-1, with 8 bases identical to TRBD1. The CDR3 spans 14 residues. Germline-derived CDR1 and CDR2 are SNHLY and FYNNEI. V was clipped by 5 bases and J by 10 bases; unmatched bases: 12. This CDR3 is CASSNGQGRLGAFF. The CDR3 DNA follows: TGTGCCAGCAGTAACGGACAGGGCAGGTTAGGAGCTTTCTTT.

The V and J genes are TRBV12-3 or TRBV12-4 and TRBJ2-3, with D perhaps matching TRBD1 (5 bases). V was clipped by 5 bases and J by 5 bases, with 11 bases between them. This CDR3 contains 13 residues. The CDR3, as DNA: TGTGCCAGCAGTCCCCAGGGTAGAGATACGCAGTATTTT. It codes for CASSPQGRDTQYF.

The chain employs TRBV10-2 and TRBJ2-3; 10 bases align to TRBD2. J gave up 4 bases and V 10 bases, and 8 bases lay outside the gene matches. Germline V gene data show CDR1 as WSHSY and CDR2 as SAAADI. The CDR3 has 14 amino acids. Written as DNA, the CDR3 is TGCGCCACCGGACTAGCGGCTGCGGCAGATACGCAGTATTTT. Amino acids: CATGLAAAADTQYF.

The genes are TRBV6-5 and TRBJ1-3, with 8 bases aligning to TRBD1. Germline-derived CDR1 and CDR2 are MNHEY and SVGAGI. V trimming: 4 bases; J trimming: 2 bases; junction bases outside the gene matches: 7. The length of the CDR3 is 16 residues. This CDR3 is CASSLHRTGTGNTIYF. The CDR3 DNA reads as TGTGCCAGCAGTTTACACCGGACAGGGACTGGAAACACCATATATTTT.

The chain combines TRBV5-1 with TRBJ2-1, with 11 bases fitting TRBD2. This CDR3 region has 14 residues. Trimming removed 0 bases from V and 12 bases from J; junction bases left unmatched: 5. Germline-derived CDR1 and CDR2 are SGHRS and YFSETQ. The CDR3: CASSLALAGGRQFF. The DNA of the CDR3 is TGCGCCAGCAGCTTGGCTCTAGCGGGAGGTCGGCAGTTCTTC.

The rearrangement links TRBV3-1 (or the pseudogene TRBV3-2) to TRBJ2-1; 7 nucleotides match TRBD1. CDR3 size: 16 residues. Per germline, CDR1 LGHDT and CDR2 YNNKEL (reference sequence). After removal of 2 bases from V and 9 bases from J, the junction contained 13 bases not matched to a gene. CDR3 sequence reads: CASSQSRGGGFGEQFF. CDR3 sequence (DNA): TGTGCCAGCAGCCAATCAAGAGGGGGCGGTTTTGGTGAGCAGTTCTTC.

The rearrangement uses TRBV5-8 and TRBJ2-5; D is ambiguous. Germline V gene sequence: CDR1 SGHTS, CDR2 YDEGEE. The CDR3 runs to 13 residues. V lost 7 bases and J 4 bases, leaving 14 bases between the germline ends. CDR3 sequence: CASVRELTETQYF. CDR3 bases: TGTGCCAGCGTGAGAGAACTAACAGAGACCCAGTACTTC.

This chain joins TRBV5-8 and TRBJ2-7; 8 nucleotides agree with TRBD1. Germline-derived CDR1 and CDR2 are SGHTS and YDEGEE. The CDR3 contains 14 residues. Trimming removed 0 bases from V and 4 bases from J; junction bases left unmatched: 3. The CDR3 DNA sequence: TGTGCCAGCAGCTTGGGGCAGGGGGCTTACGAGCAGTACTTC. Its protein product is CASSLGQGAYEQYF.

This clone was counted only a few times. Other DNA sequences from this sample encode an identical CDR3 as well. This chain uses TRBV19 with TRBJ2-7; D is perhaps TRBD1 (6 bases). In germline, CDR1 is LNHDA, CDR2 SQIVND (reference sequence). V lost 6 bases and J lost 6, with 9 bases in between. The CDR3 spans 11 residues. CDR3 in amino acids: CASSRGSEQYF. CDR3 bases: TGTGCCAGTAGCAGGGGAAGCGAGCAGTACTTC.

The chain uses TRBV18 and TRBJ2-1; 9 bases are shared with TRBD1. V was pared by 1 base and J by 6 bases, with 4 bases of the junction left unmatched. This CDR3 has 15 amino acids. Germline-derived CDR1 and CDR2 are KGHSH and LQKENI. CDR3 region: CASSPQQGAGNEQFF. For the CDR3, the DNA is TGTGCCAGCTCACCACAACAGGGGGCGGGCAATGAGCAGTTCTTC. Together with reference TRBV18 and TRBJ2-1, the CDR3 gives the full variable domain: NAGVMQNPRHLVRRRGQEARLRCSPMKGHSHVYWYRQLPEEGLKFMVYLQKENIIDESGMPKERFSAEFPKEGPSILRIQQVVRGDSAAYFCASSPQQGAGNEQFFGPGTRLTVL.

The V call is TRBV10-1, the J call TRBJ1-6; TRBD1 agrees at 7 bases. Losses at the gene ends were 4 bases for V and 8 bases for J; bases not matched to a gene: 5. Germline assignment: CDR1 WNHNN and CDR2 SYGVQD (reference sequence). The CDR3 runs to 14 residues. The CDR3, as DNA: TGCGCCAGCAGTGTGACAGGGAATGATTCACCCCTCCACTTT. Its protein product is CASSVTGNDSPLHF.

The chain uses TRBV19 and TRBJ1-2; 10 bases match TRBD1. Germline loops: CDR1 LNHDA, CDR2 SQIVND (reference sequence). The CDR3 has 15 amino acids. V lost 9 bases and J lost 7; bases outside the gene matches: 14. The CDR3 spells CASHPGTGELGGYTF. DNA for the CDR3: TGTGCCAGCCATCCCGGGACAGGGGAGTTGGGTGGCTACACCTTC.

The genes are TRBV5-8 and TRBJ2-3; D gene ambiguous. Germline CDR1 and CDR2: SGHTS and YDEGEE. The V and J ends lost 3 bases and 6 bases respectively, with 11 bases between them. The CDR3 consists of 13 residues. The DNA for the CDR3 is TGTGCCAGCAGCTCACTGTCCGCGGATACGCAGTATTTT. Translating gives CASSSLSADTQYF.

The table lists this clone with a count of one. The chain combines TRBV19 with TRBJ2-3, with no clear D. Germline V gene data show CDR1 as LNHDA and CDR2 as SQIVND (reference sequence). This CDR3 is built from 13 residues. With 3 bases removed from V and 1 base from J, the gap between germline ends came to 5 bases. Here the CDR3 reads CASSIQGTDTQYF. CDR3 bases: TGTGCCAGTAGTATTCAGGGCACAGATACGCAGTATTTT.

The chain couples TRBV9 to TRBJ1-1, with 8 bases aligning to TRBD1. This CDR3 is built from 13 residues. J was trimmed by 9 bases and V by 0 bases; bases with no gene match: 4. Germline CDR1 and CDR2: SGDLS and YYNGEE. The CDR3 region is CASSVVTGGKAFF. The CDR3 DNA reads as TGTGCCAGCAGCGTAGTAACAGGGGGGAAAGCTTTCTTT.

This clone was recorded once. The J gene is TRBJ2-1, the V gene TRBV11-3; 16 bases map to TRBD2. This CDR3 is built from 17 residues. V dropped 4 bases and J dropped 7; count of bases not matched to a gene: 7. CDR1 and CDR2 from the germline V gene are SGHNT and YENEEA. CDR3 in amino acids: CASSWGLAGGPGNEQFF. The CDR3 DNA reads as TGTGCCAGCAGCTGGGGACTAGCGGGAGGGCCGGGAAATGAGCAGTTCTTC.

This chain links TRBV5-1 with TRBJ1-2; no clear D. Trimming left V 5 bases short and J 1 base short, with 9 bases between. This CDR3 is 13 amino acids long. Germline assignment: CDR1 SGHRS and CDR2 YFSETQ. The CDR3 reads CASSSRLNYGYTF. Here the CDR3 DNA reads TGCGCCAGCAGTTCAAGACTTAACTATGGCTACACCTTC.

In its sample, this clone was seen a few times. The rearrangement uses TRBV19 and TRBJ1-2; 8 bases fit TRBD1. Germline V lookup: CDR1 LNHDA, CDR2 SQIVND (reference sequence). Trimming took 2 bases from V and 4 from J; bases not matched to a gene: 12. CDR3 size: 17 residues. The CDR3 DNA reads TGTGCCAGTAGTATACCCCCCCCAGGGGGCGCGGCCTATGGCTACACCTTC. Protein sequence: CASSIPPPGGAAYGYTF. Full variable domain (missing parts from reference TRBV19 and TRBJ1-2): DGGITQSPKYLFRKEGQNVTLSCEQNLNHDAMYWYRQDPGQGLRLIYYSQIVNDFQKGDIAEGYSVSREKKESFPLTVTSAQKNPTAFYLCASSIPPPGGAAYGYTFGSGTRLTVV.